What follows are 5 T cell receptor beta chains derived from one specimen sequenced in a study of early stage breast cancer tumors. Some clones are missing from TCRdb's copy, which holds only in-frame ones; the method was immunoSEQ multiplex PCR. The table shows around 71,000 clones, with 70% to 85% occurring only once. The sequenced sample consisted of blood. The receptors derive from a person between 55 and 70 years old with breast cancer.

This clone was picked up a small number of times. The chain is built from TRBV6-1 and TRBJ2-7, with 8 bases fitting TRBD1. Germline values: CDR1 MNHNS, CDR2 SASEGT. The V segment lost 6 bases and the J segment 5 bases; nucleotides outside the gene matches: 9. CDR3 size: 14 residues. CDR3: CASRMTGEIHEQYF. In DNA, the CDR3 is TGTGCCAGCAGGATGACAGGGGAGATCCACGAGCAGTACTTC.

For the CDR3, the DNA is TGTGCCAGCAGCTACGACGGTTCGAACACCGGGGAGCTGTTTTTT. This sequence encodes CASSYDGSNTGELFF. The V and J genes are TRBV11-3 and TRBJ2-2, with D uncertain. Germline V gene lookup returns CDR1 SGHNT and CDR2 YENEEA. V lost 4 bases and J 0 bases, leaving 9 bases between the germline ends. The CDR3 consists of 15 residues.

Here the CDR3 DNA reads TGTGCCAGCAGCCGAACGGCCTTACAAGAGACCCAGTACTTC. This encodes CASSRTALQETQYF. V is TRBV7-6 and J is TRBJ2-5; unclear D gene. CDR3 length: 14 amino acids. Trimming removed 5 bases from V and 2 bases from J, with 12 bases in between. Germline V CDR1 and CDR2: SGHVS, FNYEAQ. The full variable domain, with the rest looked up from reference TRBV7-6 and TRBJ2-5, is GAGVSQSPRYKVTKRGQDVALRCDPISGHVSLYWYRQALGQGPEFLTYFNYEAQQDKSGLPNDRFSAERPEGSISTLTIQRTEQRDSAMYRCASSRTALQETQYFGPGTRLLVL.

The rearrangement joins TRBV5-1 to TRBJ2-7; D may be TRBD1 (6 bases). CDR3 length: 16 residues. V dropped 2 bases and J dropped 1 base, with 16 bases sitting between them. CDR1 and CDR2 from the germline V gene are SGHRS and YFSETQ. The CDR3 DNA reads TGCGCCAGCAGCTTTGCAGGGGATCGGGCGTCCTACGAGCAGTACTTC. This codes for CASSFAGDRASYEQYF.

Written as DNA, the CDR3 is TGTGCCAGCAGTCCCGGGACAGGGTTTAGGGAGACCCAGTACTTC. It codes for CASSPGTGFRETQYF. The rearrangement links TRBV7-9 to TRBJ2-5, with 9 bases aligning to TRBD1. With V trimmed by 6 bases and J by 5 bases, 10 bases remained unmatched. The CDR3 sequence is 15 residues long. Germline CDR1 is SEHNR and CDR2 is FQNEAQ (reference sequence).